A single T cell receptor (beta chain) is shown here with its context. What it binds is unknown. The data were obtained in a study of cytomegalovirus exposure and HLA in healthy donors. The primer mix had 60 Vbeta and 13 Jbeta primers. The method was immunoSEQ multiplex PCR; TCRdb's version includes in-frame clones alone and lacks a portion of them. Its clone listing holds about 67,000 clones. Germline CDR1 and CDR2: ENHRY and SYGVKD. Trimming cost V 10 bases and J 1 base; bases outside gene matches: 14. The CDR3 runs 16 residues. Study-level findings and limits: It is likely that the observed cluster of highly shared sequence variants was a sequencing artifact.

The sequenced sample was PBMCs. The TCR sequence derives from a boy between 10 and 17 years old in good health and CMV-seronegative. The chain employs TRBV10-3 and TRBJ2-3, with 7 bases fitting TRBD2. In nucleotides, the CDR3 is TGTGCCACCGAAGCGGGAAGGCGTACGGGCACAGATACGCAGTATTTT. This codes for CATEAGRRTGTDTQYF.